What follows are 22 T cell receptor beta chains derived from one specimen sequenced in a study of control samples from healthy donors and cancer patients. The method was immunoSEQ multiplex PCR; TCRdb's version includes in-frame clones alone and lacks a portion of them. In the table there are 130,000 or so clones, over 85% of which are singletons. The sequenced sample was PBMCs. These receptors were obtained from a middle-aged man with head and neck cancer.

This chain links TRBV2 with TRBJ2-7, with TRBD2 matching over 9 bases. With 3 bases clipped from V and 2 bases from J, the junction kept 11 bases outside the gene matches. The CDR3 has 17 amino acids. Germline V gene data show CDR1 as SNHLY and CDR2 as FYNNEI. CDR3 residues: CASSDSRGGDSPYEQYF. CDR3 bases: TGTGCCAGCAGTGATTCTCGCGGGGGGGACAGTCCCTACGAGCAGTACTTC.

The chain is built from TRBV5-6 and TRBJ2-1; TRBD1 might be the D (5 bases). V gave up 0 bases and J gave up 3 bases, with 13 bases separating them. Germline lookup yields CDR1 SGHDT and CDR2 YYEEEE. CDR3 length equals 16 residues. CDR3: CASSLGQDRNYNEQFF. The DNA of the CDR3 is TGTGCCAGCAGCTTGGGGCAAGACAGAAACTACAATGAGCAGTTCTTC.

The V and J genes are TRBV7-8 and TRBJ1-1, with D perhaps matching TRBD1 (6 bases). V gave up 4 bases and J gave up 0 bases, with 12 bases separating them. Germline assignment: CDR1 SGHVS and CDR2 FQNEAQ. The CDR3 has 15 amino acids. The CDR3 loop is CASSSFGGMNTEAFF. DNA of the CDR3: TGTGCCAGCAGCTCCTTCGGGGGCATGAACACTGAAGCTTTCTTT.

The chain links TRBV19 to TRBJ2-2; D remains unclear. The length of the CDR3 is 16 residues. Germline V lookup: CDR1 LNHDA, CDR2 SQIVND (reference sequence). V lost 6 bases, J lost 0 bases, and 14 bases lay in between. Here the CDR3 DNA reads TGTGCCAGTAGCTCCCTCGCGATCCCGAACACCGGGGAGCTGTTTTTT. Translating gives CASSSLAIPNTGELFF.

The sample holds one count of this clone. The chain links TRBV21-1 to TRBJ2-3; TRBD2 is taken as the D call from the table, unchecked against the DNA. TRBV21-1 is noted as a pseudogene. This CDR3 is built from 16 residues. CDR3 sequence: CASSKGWRGNTDTQYF. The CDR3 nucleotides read TGTGCCAGCAGCAAAGGGTGGCGGGGGAACACAGATACGCAGTATTTT.

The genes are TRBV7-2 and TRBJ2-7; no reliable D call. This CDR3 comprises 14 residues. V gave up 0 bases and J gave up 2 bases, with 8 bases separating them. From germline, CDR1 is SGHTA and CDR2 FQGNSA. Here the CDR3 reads CASSLAAAAYEQYF. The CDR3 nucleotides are TGTGCCAGCAGCTTAGCGGCAGCAGCCTACGAGCAGTACTTC.

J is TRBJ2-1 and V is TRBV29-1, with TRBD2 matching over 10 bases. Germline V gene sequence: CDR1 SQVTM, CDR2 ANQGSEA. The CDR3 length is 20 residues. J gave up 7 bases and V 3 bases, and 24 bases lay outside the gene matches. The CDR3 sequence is CSVEAGQWLMASGRGNEQFF. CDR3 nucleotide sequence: TGCAGCGTTGAGGCGGGACAGTGGCTGATGGCTAGCGGGAGAGGAAATGAGCAGTTCTTC.

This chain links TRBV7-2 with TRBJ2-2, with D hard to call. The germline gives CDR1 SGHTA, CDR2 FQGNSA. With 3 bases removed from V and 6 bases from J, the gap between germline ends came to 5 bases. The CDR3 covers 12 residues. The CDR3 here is CASSFPPGELFF. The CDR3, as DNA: TGTGCCAGCAGCTTCCCCCCCGGGGAGCTGTTTTTT.

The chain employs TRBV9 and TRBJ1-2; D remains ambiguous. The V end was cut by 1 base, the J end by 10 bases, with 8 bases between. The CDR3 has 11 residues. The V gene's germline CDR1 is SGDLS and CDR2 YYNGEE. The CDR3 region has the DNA TGTGCCAGCAGCGTATTTCCTTTCTACACCTTC. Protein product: CASSVFPFYTF.

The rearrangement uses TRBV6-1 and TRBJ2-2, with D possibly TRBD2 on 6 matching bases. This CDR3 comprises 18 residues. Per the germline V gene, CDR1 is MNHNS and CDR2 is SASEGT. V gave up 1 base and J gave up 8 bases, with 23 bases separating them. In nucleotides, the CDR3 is TGTGCCAGCAGTGAAGGCCTGCCGACCGGGACTCTAGGGGGGGAGCTGTTTTTT. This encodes CASSEGLPTGTLGGELFF.

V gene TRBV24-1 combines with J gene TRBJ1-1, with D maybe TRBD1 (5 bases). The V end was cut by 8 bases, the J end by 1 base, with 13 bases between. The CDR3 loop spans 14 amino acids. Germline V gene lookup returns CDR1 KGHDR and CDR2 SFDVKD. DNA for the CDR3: TGTGCCACCATCACCAGGGCGGAGAACACTGAAGCTTTCTTT. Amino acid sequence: CATITRAENTEAFF.

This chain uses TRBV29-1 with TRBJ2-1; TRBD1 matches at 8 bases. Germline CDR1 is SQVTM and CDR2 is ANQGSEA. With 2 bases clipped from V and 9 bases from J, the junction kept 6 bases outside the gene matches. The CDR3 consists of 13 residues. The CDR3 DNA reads TGCAGCGTTGAACGGCAGGGGGCGGGTGAGCAGTTCTTC. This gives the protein CSVERQGAGEQFF.

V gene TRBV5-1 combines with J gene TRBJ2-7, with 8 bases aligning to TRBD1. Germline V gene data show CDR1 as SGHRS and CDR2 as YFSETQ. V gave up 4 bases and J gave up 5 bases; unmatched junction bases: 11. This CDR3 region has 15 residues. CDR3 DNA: TGCGCCAGCAGCCAGTCAGGACAGGGTGGGAACGAGCAGTACTTC. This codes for CASSQSGQGGNEQYF.

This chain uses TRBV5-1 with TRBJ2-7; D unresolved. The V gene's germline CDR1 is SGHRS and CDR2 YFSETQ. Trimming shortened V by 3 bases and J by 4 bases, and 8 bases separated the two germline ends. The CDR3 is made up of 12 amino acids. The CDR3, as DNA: TGCGCCAGCAGCTGGCCTTCGTACGAGCAGTACTTC. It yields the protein CASSWPSYEQYF.

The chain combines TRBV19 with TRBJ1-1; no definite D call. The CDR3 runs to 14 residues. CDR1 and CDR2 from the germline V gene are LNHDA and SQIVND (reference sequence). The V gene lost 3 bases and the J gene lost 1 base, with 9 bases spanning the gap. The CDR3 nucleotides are TGTGCCAGTAGTATTAAGGGCTCGAACACTGAAGCTTTCTTT. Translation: CASSIKGSNTEAFF.

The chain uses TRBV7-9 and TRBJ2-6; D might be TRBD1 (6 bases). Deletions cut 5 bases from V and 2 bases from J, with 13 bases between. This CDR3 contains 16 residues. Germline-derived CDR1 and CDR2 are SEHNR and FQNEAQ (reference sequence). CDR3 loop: CASSPTTGTGANVLTF. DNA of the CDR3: TGTGCCAGCAGCCCAACAACAGGGACTGGGGCCAACGTCCTGACTTTC. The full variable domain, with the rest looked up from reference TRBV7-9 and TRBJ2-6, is DTGVSQNPRHKITKRGQNVTFRCDPISEHNRLYWYRQTLGQGPEFLTYFQNEAQLEKSRLLSDRFSAERPKGSFSTLEIQRTEQGDSAMYLCASSPTTGTGANVLTFGAGSRLTVL.

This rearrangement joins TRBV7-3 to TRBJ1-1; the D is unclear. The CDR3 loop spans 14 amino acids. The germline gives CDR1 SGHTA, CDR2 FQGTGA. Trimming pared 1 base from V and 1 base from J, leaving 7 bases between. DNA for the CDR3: TGTGCCAGCAGCTTAAATCCGGGGAACACTGAAGCTTTCTTT. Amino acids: CASSLNPGNTEAFF.

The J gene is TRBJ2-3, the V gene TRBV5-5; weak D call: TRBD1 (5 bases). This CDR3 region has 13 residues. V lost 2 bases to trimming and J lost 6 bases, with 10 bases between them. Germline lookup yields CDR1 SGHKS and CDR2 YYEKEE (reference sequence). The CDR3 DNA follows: TGTGCCAGCAGCTTTCCAGGGTCGGATACGCAGTATTTT. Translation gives CASSFPGSDTQYF. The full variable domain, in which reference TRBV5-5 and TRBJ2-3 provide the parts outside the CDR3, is DAGVTQSPTHLIKTRGQQVTLRCSPISGHKSVSWYQQVLGQGPQFIFQYYEKEERGRGNFPDRFSARQFPNYSSELNVNALLLGDSALYLCASSFPGSDTQYFGPGTRLTVL.

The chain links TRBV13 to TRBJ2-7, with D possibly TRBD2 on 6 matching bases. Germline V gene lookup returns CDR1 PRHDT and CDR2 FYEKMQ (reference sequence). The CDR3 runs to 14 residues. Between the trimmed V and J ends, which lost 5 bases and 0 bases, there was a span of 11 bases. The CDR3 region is CASSGRTNSYEQYF. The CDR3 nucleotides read TGTGCCAGCAGCGGCCGGACTAACTCCTACGAGCAGTACTTC.

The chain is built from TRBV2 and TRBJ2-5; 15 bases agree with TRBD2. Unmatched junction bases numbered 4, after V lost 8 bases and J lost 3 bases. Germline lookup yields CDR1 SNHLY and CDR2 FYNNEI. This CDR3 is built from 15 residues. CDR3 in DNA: TGTGCCAGCGGTAGGACTAGCGGGGGGGAAGAGACCCAGTACTTC. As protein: CASGRTSGGEETQYF.

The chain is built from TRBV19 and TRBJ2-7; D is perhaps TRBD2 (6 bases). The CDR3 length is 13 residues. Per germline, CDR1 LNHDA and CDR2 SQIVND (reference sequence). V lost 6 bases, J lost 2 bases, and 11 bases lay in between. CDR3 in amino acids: CASSGGNTYEQYF. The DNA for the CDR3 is TGTGCCAGTAGCGGCGGGAACACCTACGAGCAGTACTTC.

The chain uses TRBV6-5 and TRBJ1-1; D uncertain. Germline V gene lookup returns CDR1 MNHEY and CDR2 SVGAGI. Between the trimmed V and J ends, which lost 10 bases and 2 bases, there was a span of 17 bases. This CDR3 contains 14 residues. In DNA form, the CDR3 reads TGTGCCACCGCTTCAGCGGACGGTAACACTGAAGCTTTCTTT. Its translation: CATASADGNTEAFF.